Below are 32 T cell receptor beta chains sequenced from a single sample in a study of shared clonotypes between healthy human individuals. Using immunoSEQ multiplex PCR, the repertoire was profiled, and TCRdb retains in-frame clones only, with some absent. The profile shows about 2.1 million clones, 93% of them singletons. Terminally differentiated effector memory CD45RA+ cells were excluded by CCR7 positive selection of CD45RO-negative cells. The sample was naive CD8+ T cells from PBMCs. The receptors originated from a man aged 18-30 years in good health. Some clones in this sample may be carry-over from other donors' samples.

CDR3 region: CASSRRSSYEQYF. The CDR3 region has the DNA TGTGCCTCAAGCCGGCGAAGCTCCTACGAGCAGTACTTC. The chain combines TRBV19 with TRBJ2-7; D ambiguous. From germline, CDR1 is LNHDA and CDR2 SQIVND (reference sequence). V gave up 11 bases and J gave up 0 bases, with 14 bases separating them. The CDR3 runs to 13 residues.

The CDR3 sequence: CASSQVGDRGSYEQYF. For the CDR3, the DNA is TGCGCCAGCAGCCAAGTAGGGGACAGGGGCTCCTACGAGCAGTACTTC. This chain links TRBV4-1 with TRBJ2-7, with 10 positions matching TRBD1. CDR3 size: 16 residues. Per germline, CDR1 MGHRA and CDR2 YSYEKL. J lost 0 bases, V lost 1 base, and 3 bases had no gene match.

This clone was seen a few times. The rearrangement joins TRBV4-3 to TRBJ1-1; 7 bases are shared with TRBD1. Germline CDR1 is LGHNA and CDR2 is YSLEER. CDR3 length: 14 amino acids. V gave up 1 base and J gave up 8 bases; unmatched junction bases: 7. The CDR3 sequence: CASSQVGQVDEAFF. In nucleotides, the CDR3 is TGCGCCAGCAGCCAAGTCGGACAGGTTGACGAAGCTTTCTTT.

Notes on this clone: The sample has other DNA sequences that encode this CDR3 too. This chain uses TRBV9 with TRBJ2-7; 7 nucleotides match TRBD1. CDR3 length: 14 residues. Germline loops: CDR1 SGDLS, CDR2 YYNGEE. The V gene end was trimmed by 0 bases and the J gene end by 4 bases; junction bases not matched to a gene: 4. The CDR3 sequence is CASSVGDSPYEQYF. The CDR3 DNA follows: TGTGCCAGCAGCGTAGGGGACAGTCCATACGAGCAGTACTTC.

J is TRBJ2-2 and V is TRBV6-1; TRBD1 agrees at 7 bases. V lost 0 bases and J lost 7; bases outside the gene matches: 5. Germline CDR1 and CDR2: MNHNS and SASEGT. CDR3 size: 15 residues. This CDR3 is CASSEAHRGVGELFF. CDR3 sequence (DNA): TGTGCCAGCAGTGAAGCCCACAGGGGAGTCGGGGAGCTGTTTTTT.

This clone was recorded a few times. The chain has TRBV27 and TRBJ1-2; D remains ambiguous. V dropped 4 bases and J dropped 4 bases, with 10 bases sitting between them. The CDR3 runs 13 residues. Germline CDR1 reads MNHEY; CDR2 reads SMNVEV (reference sequence). CDR3: CASSWGVSYGYTF. The CDR3 region has the DNA TGTGCCAGCAGTTGGGGTGTTAGCTATGGCTACACCTTC.

V usage is TRBV28 and J usage is TRBJ1-1, with 7 bases identical to TRBD1. Trimming cost V 2 bases and J 4 bases; bases outside gene matches: 7. Germline-derived CDR1 and CDR2 are MDHEN and SYDVKM. This CDR3 comprises 15 residues. CDR3 residues: CASSLEYRGGTEAFF. CDR3 coding DNA: TGTGCCAGCAGTTTAGAGTACAGGGGAGGCACTGAAGCTTTCTTT.

This clone was seen just once. V gene TRBV28 combines with J gene TRBJ2-3; tentative D call: TRBD1 (7 bases). CDR3 length: 16 residues. Germline loops: CDR1 MDHEN, CDR2 SYDVKM. Trimming shortened V by 4 bases and J by 5 bases, and 19 bases separated the two germline ends. CDR3 sequence: CASSSIQTGRQDTQYF. CDR3 sequence (DNA): TGTGCCAGCAGTTCGATTCAGACAGGGAGGCAAGATACGCAGTATTTT.

This chain joins TRBV12-5 and TRBJ1-2; D call uncertain. Per the germline V gene, CDR1 is LGHNT and CDR2 is FRNRAP. The CDR3 length is 15 residues. V was shortened by 7 bases and J by 4 bases, with 19 bases between the two germline ends. The DNA for the CDR3 is TGTGCTAGTGTCCAATACCCGGAAGACCCCTATGGCTACACCTTC. Its protein is CASVQYPEDPYGYTF.

The chain couples TRBV10-1 to TRBJ2-7; D call uncertain. This CDR3 comprises 15 residues. V was trimmed by 0 bases and J by 0 bases, leaving 9 bases between them. Germline V gives CDR1 WNHNN, CDR2 SYGVQD (reference sequence). The CDR3, as DNA: TGCGCCAGCAGTGAGTCGCGGCACCCCTCCTACGAGCAGTACTTC. Protein sequence: CASSESRHPSYEQYF.

The chain carries TRBV13 and TRBJ2-1; TRBD2 matches 15 bases. The CDR3 covers 18 residues. Germline V CDR1 and CDR2: PRHDT, FYEKMQ (reference sequence). The V gene end was trimmed by 5 bases and the J gene end by 7 bases; junction bases not matched to a gene: 12. The CDR3 protein is CASSNKQTGTSGRNEQFF. The CDR3 coding sequence is TGTGCCAGCAGCAATAAACAAACCGGGACTAGCGGGAGGAATGAGCAGTTCTTC.

This clone was seen only once. The chain combines TRBV28 with TRBJ2-3; 8 nucleotides match TRBD1. This CDR3 region has 15 residues. In germline, CDR1 is MDHEN, CDR2 SYDVKM. Trimming took 8 bases from V and 3 from J; bases not matched to a gene: 10. CDR3 protein: CASLRTGRWTDTQYF. The CDR3 region has the DNA TGTGCCAGCCTTAGGACAGGGAGGTGGACAGATACGCAGTATTTT. Full variable domain (outside the CDR3, taken from reference TRBV28 and TRBJ2-3): DVKVTQSSRYLVKRTGEKVFLECVQDMDHENMFWYRQDPGLGLRLIYFSYDVKMKEKGDIPEGYSVSREKKERFSLILESASTNQTSMYLCASLRTGRWTDTQYFGPGTRLTVL.

The gene calls are TRBV6-6 and TRBJ1-1; perhaps TRBD1 as D (5 bases). Germline V gives CDR1 MNHNY, CDR2 SVGAGI (reference sequence). V was cut by 4 bases and J by 4 bases, with 13 bases left in between. CDR3 size: 14 residues. CDR3 nucleotide sequence: TGTGCCAGCAGTTCACCAGGGTCGAGCACTGAAGCTTTCTTT. Translation: CASSSPGSSTEAFF.

The V call is TRBV7-9, the J call TRBJ2-3; no firm D call. The CDR3 loop spans 15 amino acids. Germline lookup yields CDR1 SEHNR and CDR2 FQNEAQ (reference sequence). The germline V and J ends were trimmed by 1 base and 4 bases, with 12 bases remaining between them. The CDR3 here is CASSLVGLGPDTQYF. DNA of the CDR3: TGTGCCAGCAGCTTAGTGGGATTAGGACCAGATACGCAGTATTTT.

The chain has TRBV27 and TRBJ2-5; 12 positions match TRBD1. Germline lookup yields CDR1 MNHEY and CDR2 SMNVEV (reference sequence). The CDR3 covers 20 residues. After removal of 5 bases from V and 0 bases from J, the junction contained 16 bases not matched to a gene. CDR3 loop: CASSESGTGGAAAHQETQYF. CDR3 DNA sequence: TGTGCCAGCAGTGAATCGGGGACAGGGGGCGCGGCTGCGCACCAAGAGACCCAGTACTTC.

The V call is TRBV5-4, the J call TRBJ1-2; no clear D gene. The CDR3 spans 14 residues. Trimming removed 4 bases at V and 2 bases at J, with 12 bases between. The germline V gene has CDR1 SGHNT and CDR2 YYREEE (reference sequence). The CDR3 bases are TGTGCCAGCAGCCAAATGGACGGAAACTATGGCTACACCTTC. This gives the protein CASSQMDGNYGYTF.

The V and J genes are TRBV28 and TRBJ2-3; 7 nucleotides match TRBD2. The germline V gene encodes CDR1 MDHEN and CDR2 SYDVKM. The J segment lost 4 bases and the V segment lost 6 bases, leaving 7 bases of the junction unmatched. The CDR3 consists of 14 residues. In nucleotides, the CDR3 is TGTGCCAGCAGCTGGGGGGGGGAGTCAGATACGCAGTATTTT. This translates into CASSWGGESDTQYF.

J is TRBJ2-2 and V is TRBV4-3, with 10 bases matching TRBD2. V was clipped by 4 bases and J by 6 bases; unmatched bases: 14. Germline V gene data show CDR1 as LGHNA and CDR2 as YSLEER. The CDR3 covers 18 residues. The CDR3 DNA reads as TGCGCCAGCAGCCCGGGGCTAGCGGGAGATCGTTGGGCCGGGGAGCTGTTTTTT. This translates into CASSPGLAGDRWAGELFF.

The chain recombines TRBV28 with TRBJ1-3; 7 bases agree with TRBD1. The CDR3 is 15 amino acids. Per the germline V gene, CDR1 is MDHEN and CDR2 is SYDVKM. V lost 3 bases to trimming and J lost 8 bases; unmatched junction nucleotides: 10. The CDR3 nucleotides are TGTGCCAGCAGTTTTGAGGCAGGGGGTCGGCACACCATATATTTT. It translates to CASSFEAGGRHTIYF. Complete variable domain (other parts from reference TRBV28 and TRBJ1-3): DVKVTQSSRYLVKRTGEKVFLECVQDMDHENMFWYRQDPGLGLRLIYFSYDVKMKEKGDIPEGYSVSREKKERFSLILESASTNQTSMYLCASSFEAGGRHTIYFGEGSWLTVV.

This chain connects TRBV19 to TRBJ1-1; D gene ambiguous. This CDR3 is built from 13 residues. Trimming took 3 bases from V and 1 from J, leaving 6 bases between them. Per the germline V gene, CDR1 is LNHDA and CDR2 is SQIVND (reference sequence). The CDR3 reads CASSMRQNTEAFF. The DNA of the CDR3 is TGTGCCAGTAGTATGCGGCAGAACACTGAAGCTTTCTTT.

The gene calls are TRBV6-6 and TRBJ2-7; D not certain. V lost 8 bases, J lost 0 bases, and 17 bases lay in between. This CDR3 region has 15 residues. CDR1 and CDR2 (germline): MNHNY, SVGAGI (reference sequence). CDR3 bases: TGTGCCAGCGAAGCGATCGGACCGGACTCCTACGAGCAGTACTTC. Translated: CASEAIGPDSYEQYF.

The chain combines TRBV27 with TRBJ1-5; tentatively, D is TRBD1 (5 bases). V gave up 4 bases and J gave up 4 bases, with 11 bases separating them. Germline CDR1 reads MNHEY; CDR2 reads SMNVEV (reference sequence). CDR3 length equals 14 residues. In DNA, the CDR3 is TGTGCCAGCAGTTACGGAGGGGCGAATCAGCCCCAGCATTTT. It specifies CASSYGGANQPQHF.

The rearrangement joins TRBV27 to TRBJ1-3; D is unresolved. V lost 3 bases and J lost 8, with 14 bases in between. The length of the CDR3 is 14 residues. Germline values: CDR1 MNHEY, CDR2 SMNVEV (reference sequence). The CDR3 reads CASSLLGQLDTIYF. The CDR3 region has the DNA TGTGCCAGCAGTTTGTTAGGGCAATTGGACACCATATATTTT.

This rearrangement joins TRBV4-1 to TRBJ1-6, with a weak D call TRBD1 (5 bases). Between the trimmed V and J ends, which lost 1 base and 4 bases, there was a span of 11 bases. Germline assignment: CDR1 MGHRA and CDR2 YSYEKL. CDR3 length: 16 amino acids. The CDR3 nucleotides are TGCGCCAGCAGCCAAGTTGGCGGGGGATATAATTCACCCCTCCACTTT. Its translation: CASSQVGGGYNSPLHF.

The chain recombines TRBV19 with TRBJ2-2; 7 bases align to TRBD2. Germline V gives CDR1 LNHDA, CDR2 SQIVND (reference sequence). The CDR3 loop spans 15 amino acids. V gave up 5 bases and J gave up 3 bases; unmatched junction bases: 6. The CDR3 spells CASSSWDYHTGELFF. DNA of the CDR3: TGTGCCAGTAGTTCCTGGGACTACCACACCGGGGAGCTGTTTTTT.

The V call is TRBV5-4, the J call TRBJ2-2; D unclear. The germline CDR1 and CDR2 sequences are SGHNT and YYREEE (reference sequence). This CDR3 contains 13 residues. The V and J ends lost 0 bases and 5 bases respectively, with 5 bases between them. CDR3 sequence reads: CASSLAETGELFF. The CDR3 region has the DNA TGTGCCAGCAGCTTGGCTGAGACCGGGGAGCTGTTTTTT.

The rearrangement links TRBV6-1 to TRBJ1-5; D gene ambiguous. Germline CDR1 and CDR2: MNHNS and SASEGT. Trimming took off 4 bases at V and 6 bases at J, with 19 bases between the two ends. CDR3 length: 16 residues. This CDR3 is CASSGSPQGRGQPQHF. The DNA for the CDR3 is TGTGCCAGCAGTGGGTCCCCTCAAGGACGGGGTCAGCCCCAGCATTTT.

V usage is TRBV27 and J usage is TRBJ2-7, with 7 bases that match TRBD1. CDR1 and CDR2 (germline): MNHEY, SMNVEV (reference sequence). V was pared by 2 bases and J by 0 bases, with 7 bases of the junction left unmatched. The CDR3 loop spans 16 amino acids. CDR3 in amino acids: CASSLDPQGISYEQYF. As DNA, the CDR3 is TGTGCCAGCAGTTTAGACCCACAGGGGATCTCCTACGAGCAGTACTTC.

The chain links TRBV28 to TRBJ1-1, with a tentative D call TRBD1 (6 bases). Between the trimmed V and J ends, which lost 6 bases and 1 base, there was a span of 12 bases. The germline V gene has CDR1 MDHEN and CDR2 SYDVKM. The CDR3 is 14 amino acids. CDR3 protein: CASRVDRKNTEAFF. For the CDR3, the DNA is TGTGCCAGCAGGGTGGACAGAAAGAACACTGAAGCTTTCTTT.

The chain combines TRBV2 with TRBJ1-5, with 9 bases aligning to TRBD1. The CDR3 consists of 18 residues. After removal of 4 bases from V and 12 bases from J, the junction contained 22 bases not matched to a gene. Germline CDR1 reads SNHLY; CDR2 reads FYNNEI. CDR3 sequence: CASSGRTGDQGLPLYQHF. CDR3 nucleotide sequence: TGTGCCAGCAGTGGGAGGACAGGGGACCAGGGCCTGCCTTTGTACCAGCATTTT.

The chain recombines TRBV19 with TRBJ1-1, with D possibly matching TRBD1 (5 bases). Trimming pared 8 bases from V and 4 bases from J, leaving 14 bases between. The CDR3 is 13 amino acids. CDR1 is LNHDA and CDR2 is SQIVND in the germline V gene (reference sequence). The CDR3 bases are TGTGCCAGTCCGGGGAGTAGGGGCACTGAAGCTTTCTTT. Translation gives CASPGSRGTEAFF.

The genes are TRBV9 and TRBJ2-1; 10 bases are shared with TRBD1. V was pared by 1 base and J by 7 bases, with 5 bases of the junction left unmatched. CDR1 SGDLS and CDR2 YYNGEE come from the germline V gene. CDR3 length: 15 residues. The CDR3 DNA reads as TGTGCCAGCAGCGTATCTCGGACAGGGGGAAATGAGCAGTTCTTC. It translates to CASSVSRTGGNEQFF.